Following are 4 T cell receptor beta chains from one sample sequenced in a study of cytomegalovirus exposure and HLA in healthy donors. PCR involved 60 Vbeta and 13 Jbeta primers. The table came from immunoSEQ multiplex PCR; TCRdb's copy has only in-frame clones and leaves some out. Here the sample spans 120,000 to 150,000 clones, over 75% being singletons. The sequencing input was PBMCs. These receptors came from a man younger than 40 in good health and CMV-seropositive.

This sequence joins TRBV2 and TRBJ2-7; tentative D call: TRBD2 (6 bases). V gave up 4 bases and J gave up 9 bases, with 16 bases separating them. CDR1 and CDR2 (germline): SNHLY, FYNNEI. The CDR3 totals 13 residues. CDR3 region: CASSGESGQTQYF. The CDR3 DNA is TGTGCCAGCAGTGGGGAAAGCGGGCAGACGCAGTACTTC.

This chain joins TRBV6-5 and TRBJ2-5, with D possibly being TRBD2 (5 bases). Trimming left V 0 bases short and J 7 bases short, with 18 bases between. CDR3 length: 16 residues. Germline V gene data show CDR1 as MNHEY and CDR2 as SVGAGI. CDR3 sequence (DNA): TGTGCCAGCAGTTACTCCAAACCGGGGTCACCGCGGACCCAGTACTTC. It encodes CASSYSKPGSPRTQYF.

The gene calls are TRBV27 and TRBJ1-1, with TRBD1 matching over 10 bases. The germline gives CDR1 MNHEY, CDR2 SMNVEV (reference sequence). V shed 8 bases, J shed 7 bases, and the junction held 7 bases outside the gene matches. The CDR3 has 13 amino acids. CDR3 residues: CASDRGPLVEAFF. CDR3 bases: TGTGCCAGCGACAGGGGGCCTTTGGTTGAAGCTTTCTTT.

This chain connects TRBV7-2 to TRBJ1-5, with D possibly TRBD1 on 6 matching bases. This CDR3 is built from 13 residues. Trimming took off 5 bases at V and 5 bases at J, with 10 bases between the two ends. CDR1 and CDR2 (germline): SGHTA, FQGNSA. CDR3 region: CASSTGQYQPQHF. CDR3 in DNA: TGTGCCAGCAGCACCGGACAGTATCAGCCCCAGCATTTT.